This record looks at one TCR beta chain sequence and its context. Its antigen is still unknown. This entry belongs to a study of radiotherapy plus CTLA-4 blockade in lung cancer. Overall study context: Objective responses occurred in 15% to 20% of patients; 31% had disease control. Study observations and caveats: Per reports, early blood T cell clone dynamics, plus interferon-beta, forecast response most strongly. Blood saw expansion of tumor-derived TCR clones after radiotherapy plus ipilimumab.

Sequenced by immunoSEQ multiplex PCR; TCRdb stores in-frame clones only, minus some. The sample holds some 46,000 clones, 80% to 85% seen once. Germline-derived CDR1 and CDR2 are MGHDK and SYGVNS. The CDR3 has 15 amino acids. V trimming: 4 bases; J trimming: 9 bases; junction bases outside the gene matches: 5. Focal radiation plus CTLA-4 blockade with ipilimumab was administered to patients who had chemo-refractory metastatic non-small-cell lung cancer. The TCR comes from a human donor with non-small cell lung cancer who had stable disease on radiotherapy plus ipilimumab. The J gene is TRBJ2-1, the V gene TRBV25-1; 14 bases line up with TRBD2. This material consisted of peripheral blood, taken from a patient treated with radiotherapy plus ipilimumab. In DNA form, the CDR3 reads TGTGCCAGCAGTGCTTGGACTAGCGGGAGGATTGAGCAGTTCTTC. Residues: CASSAWTSGRIEQFF.